This entry describes one T cell receptor (beta chain). Its antigen is still unknown. This table comes from immunoSEQ multiplex PCR, and its TCRdb copy is limited to in-frame clones, with some not included. The table lists about 2.1 million clones, 93% of them singletons. The V gene end was trimmed by 7 bases and the J gene end by 10 bases; junction bases not matched to a gene: 11. CDR3 size: 13 residues. The germline gives CDR1 SGHRS, CDR2 YFSETQ. Cells designated naive CD8 were CD45RO-negative and were positively selected for CCR7, with terminally differentiated effector memory CD45RA+ cells excluded. This sample stems from a study of shared clonotypes between healthy human individuals. The study, taken as a whole, reports: Tissue TCR repertoires likely differ from these blood-only repertoires.

V is TRBV5-1 and J is TRBJ1-2, with 9 bases lining up with TRBD1. Sequencing used naive CD8+ T cells from PBMCs. This clonotype was obtained from a man aged 18-30 years in good health. Some clones in this sample may be carry-over from other donors' samples. CDR3 in amino acids: CASDRTGGEVYTF. The CDR3 DNA reads TGCGCCAGCGACCGAACAGGGGGCGAGGTCTACACCTTC. The full variable domain, with the rest looked up from reference TRBV5-1 and TRBJ1-2, is KAGVTQTPRYLIKTRGQQVTLSCSPISGHRSVSWYQQTPGQGLQFLFEYFSETQRNKGNFPGRFSGRQFSNSRSEMNVSTLELGDSALYLCASDRTGGEVYTFGSGTRLTVV.